This TCR beta chain is from a study of vaccination and CD4 T cells after COVID-19. The CDR3 consists of 14 residues. Trimming took 4 bases from V and 0 from J, leaving 10 bases between them. CDR1 LNHDA and CDR2 SQIVND come from the germline V gene (reference sequence). The study sequenced cultured CD4+ T cell DNA using the Oncomine TCR Beta short-read assay. MiXCR, applied by TCRdb to the PCR reads, yields one record per CDR3 protein. The profile shows fewer than 20,000 distinct CDR3 sequences, about 73% of them singletons. Concerning this clonotype itself: Its antigen is currently unknown.

As for treatment: approximately 10-day PBMC culture with coronavirus spike peptide pools or control peptides (ViraFEST assay). The gene calls are TRBV19 and TRBJ2-7; tentatively, D is TRBD1 (6 bases). This TCR came from a human donor who had recovered from COVID-19. Sequencing was carried out using CD4+ T cells from blood, cultured in vitro. CDR3 amino acids: CASSTRTDSYEQYF. The CDR3 DNA reads as TGTGCCAGTAGTACCAGGACAGACTCCTACGAGCAGTACTTC.